The 13 T cell receptor beta chains below were found in one sample sequenced in a study of T cell clonality in common variable immunodeficiency. The data were produced by immunoSEQ multiplex PCR, yet TCRdb's version contains in-frame clones alone and is incomplete. The data show some 40,000 clones, with none appearing a single time. Sequences were obtained from peripheral blood mononuclear cells. These receptors came from a person aged 18 to 75 in good health.

This clone showed up many times. From the germline J gene comes the end of the CDR3, since the read stops 3 residues before it. The chain couples TRBV5-1 to TRBJ1-1, with TRBD1 as a possible D gene (5 bases). V lost 3 bases to trimming and J lost 3 bases, with 21 bases between them. This CDR3 has 17 amino acids. Germline V gene data show CDR1 as SGHRS and CDR2 as YFSETQ. The CDR3 DNA, read in part, is TGCGCCAGCAGCTACCTAAACAAGCGGGGCCTCCACACTGAA. Its protein is CASSYLNKRGLHTE. In full, the CDR3 is CASSYLNKRGLHTEAFF.

Many counts were recorded for this clone. The read terminates 3 residues ahead of where the CDR3 ends, so the germline J gene completes it. The gene calls are TRBV11-2 and TRBJ2-7; D perhaps matches TRBD1 (5 bases). Trimming removed 7 bases at V and 5 bases at J, with 18 bases between. CDR3 length: 14 amino acids. Germline assignment: CDR1 SGHAT and CDR2 FQNNGV. The covered CDR3 bases are TGTGCCAGCACCCCAGGGTGGTCACGCGACGAG. Protein product: CASTPGWSRDE. The entire CDR3 reads CASTPGWSRDEQYF.

There are many counts of this clone. Coverage ceases 3 residues before the CDR3 finishes, and the germline J gene fills in the end. The gene calls are TRBV4-1 and TRBJ1-5; the match to TRBD1 covers 7 bases. The V segment lost 6 bases and the J segment 2 bases; nucleotides outside the gene matches: 7. The CDR3 runs 15 residues. Germline V CDR1 and CDR2: MGHRA, YSYEKL. The part of the CDR3 DNA that was read is TGCGCCAGCAGAGAGGGGGCTTTGGGCAATCAGCCC. Amino acid sequence: CASREGALGNQP. The full CDR3 reads CASREGALGNQPQHF.

This clone was observed many times. The read terminates 3 residues ahead of where the CDR3 ends, so the germline J gene completes it. The chain couples TRBV5-1 to TRBJ2-1, with 8 bases identical to TRBD2. CDR1 is SGHRS, CDR2 YFSETQ, per germline. The CDR3 totals 15 residues. J was trimmed by 0 bases and V by 5 bases; bases with no gene match: 4. The DNA read from the CDR3 is TGCGCCAGCAGGCACAGCGGGAGCTCCTACAATGAG. It translates to CASRHSGSSYNE. The whole CDR3 region reads CASRHSGSSYNEQFF.

This clone has ten or more counts. Read coverage stops 3 residues before the CDR3 terminus; the germline J gene supplies the remainder. The V and J genes are TRBV20-1 and TRBJ2-7; D remains ambiguous. Germline V gene lookup returns CDR1 DFQATT and CDR2 SNEGSKA (reference sequence). The CDR3 covers 14 residues. V was pared by 0 bases and J by 4 bases, with 13 bases between. The CDR3 DNA, read in part, is TGCAGTGCTAGAGATCATGGCGGTCAGTACGAG. Its protein product is CSARDHGGQYE. The CDR3 in full is CSARDHGGQYEQYF.

Ten or more counts support this clone. The read is 3 residues too short to cover the CDR3 end, so that end is filled in from the germline J gene. The chain has TRBV7-8 and TRBJ1-4, with D perhaps TRBD1 (5 bases). Germline lookup yields CDR1 SGHVS and CDR2 FQNEAQ. V shed 0 bases and J shed 5 bases, with 10 bases lying between them. There are 15 residues in the CDR3. Incomplete CDR3 DNA: TGTGCCAGCAGCTTAGCAGGGGCCTGGAATGAAAAA. The encoded protein is CASSLAGAWNEK. The whole CDR3 region reads CASSLAGAWNEKLFF.

This clone was seen ten or more times. The CDR3 end is not reached by the read, which stops 3 residues before it; the germline J gene fills it in. The V and J genes are TRBV20-1 and TRBJ1-1; 7 nucleotides match TRBD1. Germline loops: CDR1 DFQATT, CDR2 SNEGSKA (reference sequence). The J segment lost 2 bases and the V segment lost 3 bases, leaving 6 bases of the junction unmatched. The CDR3 has 14 residues. The CDR3 region is CSASGDSVNTEAFF. CDR3 DNA (partial): TGCAGTGCTAGTGGGGACAGCGTTAACACTGAA.

This clone was seen ten or more times. The read stops 3 residues short of the end of the CDR3; the missing end is completed from the germline J gene. The chain carries TRBV14 and TRBJ2-3, with 12 bases matching TRBD2. The germline V gene has CDR1 SGHDN and CDR2 FVKESK. After removal of 5 bases from V and 3 bases from J, the junction contained 6 bases not matched to a gene. The CDR3 is 16 amino acids. The CDR3 DNA, read in part, is TGTGCCAGCAGCACCCGACTAGCGGGAGTTACAGATACG. Its translation is CASSTRLAGVTDT. The whole CDR3 sequence is CASSTRLAGVTDTQYF.

This clone has a count of ten or more. Read data end 3 residues before the CDR3 end; the end is taken from the germline J gene. This sequence joins TRBV6-2 or TRBV6-3 and TRBJ2-5, with 13 bases identical to TRBD2. The CDR3 loop spans 17 amino acids. The V gene's germline CDR1 is MNHEY and CDR2 SVGEGT. The J segment lost 3 bases and the V segment lost 2 bases, leaving 6 bases of the junction unmatched. The CDR3 here is CASSYEVGTSGEETQYF. The CDR3 DNA, read in part, is TGTGCCAGCAGTTACGAAGTTGGGACTAGCGGGGAAGAGACC.

This clone was observed at least ten times. With the read ending 3 residues before the CDR3 end, the germline J gene is used to fill in that end. J is TRBJ2-3 and V is TRBV7-8; 10 nucleotides align to TRBD2. The J segment lost 7 bases and the V segment lost 1 base, leaving 11 bases of the junction unmatched. Looked up from germline, CDR1 is SGHVS and CDR2 is FQNEAQ. This CDR3 contains 17 residues. The CDR3 reads CASSLERWLAGGYTQYF. The sequenced part of the CDR3 DNA is TGTGCCAGCAGCTTAGAGCGTTGGTTAGCGGGGGGTTATACG.

This clone was detected ten times or more. The DNA ends 3 residues before the CDR3 does, and the rest of the CDR3 is filled in from the germline J gene. The gene calls are TRBV12-3 or TRBV12-4 and TRBJ2-2, with 7 positions matching TRBD1. CDR3 length equals 18 residues. V trimming: 2 bases; J trimming: 1 base; junction bases outside the gene matches: 10. CDR3 DNA (partial): TGTGCCAGCAGTTTAAGGGCAGGGGGTGGAGGGAACACCGGGGAG. The encoded protein is CASSLRAGGGGNTGE. The whole CDR3 is CASSLRAGGGGNTGELFF.

In its sample, this clone was seen many times. The sequence runs out 3 residues before the end of the CDR3; the remainder is reconstructed from the germline J gene. The chain links TRBV5-1 to TRBJ2-3, with TRBD2 matching 10 bases. Germline lookup yields CDR1 SGHRS and CDR2 YFSETQ. Unmatched junction bases numbered 5, after V lost 2 bases and J lost 2 bases. There are 16 residues in the CDR3. CDR3 amino acids: CASSFTSGTSTDTQYF. The DNA read from the CDR3 is TGCGCCAGCAGCTTTACTAGCGGGACCTCCACAGATACG. Full variable domain (remainder filled in from reference TRBV5-1 and TRBJ2-3): KAGVTQTPRYLIKTRGQQVTLSCSPISGHRSVSWYQQTPGQGLQFLFEYFSETQRNKGNFPGRFSGRQFSNSRSEMNVSTLELGDSALYLCASSFTSGTSTDTQYFGPGTRLTVL.

This clone was seen ten or more times. Coverage ceases 3 residues before the CDR3 finishes, and the germline J gene fills in the end. This rearrangement joins TRBV6-2 or TRBV6-3 to TRBJ1-1, with 7 bases aligning to TRBD1. V was clipped by 5 bases and J by 1 base; unmatched bases: 13. The V gene's germline CDR1 is MNHEY and CDR2 SVGEGT. The CDR3 has 17 residues. The CDR3 reads CASSPGRGVPGNTEAFF. The part of the CDR3 DNA that was read is TGTGCCAGCAGTCCCGGCAGGGGGGTTCCGGGGAACACTGAA.